The 29 T cell receptor beta chains below all came from one sample that was sequenced in a study of blood T cells in healthy people across ages. Primed by a sample-barcoded 5' primer and a J-beta primer mix, a second PCR proceeded for 7 to 11 cycles. TCRdb re-called the 5' RACE reads with MiXCR, one entry per CDR3 protein. The sample shows 600,000 to 1,000,000 distinct CDR3 sequences, 20% to 25% of them seen only once. The data also belong to a second study, concerning T cells of mothers and their children.

The sequencing input was blood. The receptors originated from a boy younger than 18 in good health.

The chain links TRBV20-1 to TRBJ2-1; D remains ambiguous. The J call is doubtful: the DNA matches TRBJ2-5 better. This CDR3 has 14 amino acids. CDR1 is DFQATT and CDR2 is SNEGSKA in the germline V gene (reference sequence). For the CDR3, the DNA is TGCAGTGCTAGACCGGACGGAACCTCAGGGACCCAGTACTTC. Protein: CSARPDGTSGTQYF.

The chain joins TRBV9 to TRBJ2-1, with 10 bases aligning to TRBD1. V lost 4 bases and J lost 0; bases outside the gene matches: 4. Germline V gene lookup returns CDR1 SGDLS and CDR2 YYNGEE. There are 16 residues in the CDR3. CDR3 in DNA: TGTGCCAGCAGCTCGCGGGACAGGGGCTCCTACAATGAGCAGTTCTTC. Its protein is CASSSRDRGSYNEQFF.

The gene calls are TRBV6-2 or TRBV6-3 and TRBJ2-1, with D uncertain. The J call may be wrong; the DNA end is better matched by TRBJ2-5. This CDR3 is 12 amino acids long. From germline, CDR1 is MNHEY and CDR2 SVGEGT. This CDR3 is CASSWVKETQYF. The CDR3 bases are TGTGCCAGCAGTTGGGTTAAAGAGACCCAGTACTTC.

This clonotype was counted only a few times. V gene TRBV3-1 combines with J gene TRBJ1-2; no clear D. V was pared by 6 bases and J by 5 bases, with 16 bases between. The CDR3 totals 14 residues. CDR1 and CDR2 from the germline V gene are LGHDT and YNNKEL (reference sequence). CDR3 residues: CASSPRVAGYGYTF. The CDR3 nucleotides are TGTGCCAGCAGTCCAAGAGTAGCCGGGTATGGCTACACCTTC.

This clonotype showed up just a few times. The V and J genes are TRBV29-1 and TRBJ2-3; D gene ambiguous. Germline V lookup: CDR1 SQVTM, CDR2 ANQGSEA. The CDR3 contains 14 residues. With 4 bases removed from V and 2 bases from J, the gap between germline ends came to 13 bases. This chain's CDR3 is CSVVTQTATDTQYF. The CDR3 DNA is TGCAGCGTTGTCACCCAAACCGCCACAGATACGCAGTATTTT.

The genes are TRBV7-3 and TRBJ2-1; possibly TRBD2 for D (5 bases). V gave up 4 bases and J gave up 6 bases, with 13 bases separating them. Germline lookup yields CDR1 SGHTA and CDR2 FQGTGA. The length of the CDR3 is 14 residues. The CDR3: CASSSGPEVNEQFF. In nucleotides, the CDR3 is TGTGCCAGCAGCTCGGGTCCGGAGGTCAATGAGCAGTTCTTC.

This rearrangement joins TRBV5-1 to TRBJ1-4, with D perhaps matching TRBD1 (5 bases). Trimming removed 5 bases at V and 7 bases at J, with 6 bases between. The CDR3 runs to 11 residues. CDR1 SGHRS and CDR2 YFSETQ come from the germline V gene. CDR3 in amino acids: CASSGGEKLFF. The CDR3 nucleotides are TGCGCCAGCAGTGGGGGTGAAAAACTGTTTTTT.

The chain uses TRBV2 and TRBJ1-6; no reliable D call. The CDR3 length is 14 residues. V lost 4 bases to trimming and J lost 7 bases, with 11 bases between them. Germline lookup yields CDR1 SNHLY and CDR2 FYNNEI. The CDR3 reads CASSARLFNSPLHF. CDR3 DNA sequence: TGTGCCAGCAGTGCCAGGCTTTTCAATTCACCCCTCCACTTT. Full variable domain (remainder filled in from reference TRBV2 and TRBJ1-6): EPEVTQTPSHQVTQMGQEVILRCVPISNHLYFYWYRQILGQKVEFLVSFYNNEISEKSEIFDDQFSVERPDGSNFTLKIRSTKLEDSAMYFCASSARLFNSPLHFGNGTRLTVT.

This sequence joins TRBV12-3 or TRBV12-4 and TRBJ2-1; 16 bases are shared with TRBD2. The V and J ends lost 3 bases and 8 bases, in that order; junction bases with no gene match: 4. The CDR3 runs 16 residues. The CDR3 reads CASSFGTSGRGDEQFF. The CDR3 nucleotides read TGTGCCAGCAGTTTCGGGACTAGCGGGAGGGGAGATGAGCAGTTCTTC.

The chain carries TRBV12-3 or TRBV12-4 and TRBJ1-5, with D tentatively TRBD1 (5 bases). V lost 7 bases and J 7 bases, leaving 14 bases between the germline ends. The CDR3 sequence is 13 residues long. The CDR3 DNA reads as TGTGCCAGCACCCAAGCAGGGTGGCAGCCCCAGCATTTT. This translates into CASTQAGWQPQHF.

The V call is TRBV2, the J call TRBJ1-1; D ambiguous. There are 14 residues in the CDR3. Germline CDR1 and CDR2: SNHLY and FYNNEI. V lost 7 bases, J lost 0 bases, and 12 bases lay in between. CDR3 sequence reads: CASMDAPMNTEAFF. The CDR3 DNA follows: TGTGCCAGCATGGACGCGCCCATGAACACTGAAGCTTTCTTT.

This clonotype has just a few counts. The J gene is TRBJ2-7, the V gene TRBV15; TRBD2 matches 10 bases. V shed 4 bases, J shed 3 bases, and the junction held 6 bases outside the gene matches. The germline gives CDR1 LNHNV, CDR2 YYDKDF (reference sequence). The CDR3 length is 15 residues. The CDR3 reads CATSNDQRGGYEQYF. The CDR3, as DNA: TGTGCCACCAGCAATGACCAGCGGGGGGGCTACGAGCAGTACTTC.

This clonotype was seen more than once but under ten times. The chain carries TRBV27 and TRBJ2-7; no clear D. CDR1 is MNHEY, CDR2 SMNVEV, per germline (reference sequence). V gave up 0 bases and J gave up 5 bases, with 11 bases separating them. There are 14 residues in the CDR3. Here the CDR3 reads CASSLSSAVNEQYF. CDR3 DNA: TGTGCCAGCAGTTTATCGTCGGCAGTCAACGAGCAGTACTTC.

The J gene is TRBJ2-6, the V gene TRBV28, with D possibly matching TRBD1 (6 bases). Trimming took off 4 bases at V and 4 bases at J, with 11 bases between the two ends. CDR3 length: 15 residues. Germline V gene data show CDR1 as MDHEN and CDR2 as SYDVKM. The CDR3 protein is CASSSRGSGANVLTF. CDR3 sequence (DNA): TGTGCCAGCAGTTCCAGGGGCTCCGGGGCCAACGTCCTGACTTTC.

This rearrangement joins TRBV12-3 or TRBV12-4 to TRBJ2-5; TRBD2 is a possible D gene (5 bases). The V end was cut by 4 bases, the J end by 4 bases, with 13 bases between. The CDR3 contains 14 residues. DNA of the CDR3: TGTGCCAGCAGTTCAGGACTCACCCCAGAGACCCAGTACTTC. It specifies CASSSGLTPETQYF.

V and J are TRBV11-1 and TRBJ2-3; 8 bases match TRBD2. CDR1 and CDR2 (germline): SGHAT, FQDESV (reference sequence). V gave up 4 bases and J gave up 3 bases; unmatched junction bases: 9. The CDR3 spans 16 residues. CDR3 protein: CASSSLLAGGTDTQYF. The DNA of the CDR3 is TGTGCCAGCAGCTCTCTCCTCGCGGGGGGAACAGATACGCAGTATTTT.

This clonotype was observed a few times. The CDR3 DNA sequence: TGCAGCGTTCAAGGAGGTTTCACAGATACGCAGTATTTT. This codes for CSVQGGFTDTQYF. This chain uses TRBV29-1 with TRBJ2-3, with D possibly TRBD2 on 5 matching bases. CDR3 size: 13 residues. The V and J ends lost 5 bases and 2 bases respectively, with 11 bases between them. Germline-derived CDR1 and CDR2 are SQVTM and ANQGSEA.

V gene TRBV3-1 combines with J gene TRBJ2-5; the D gene is possibly TRBD2 (6 bases). Germline-derived CDR1 and CDR2 are LGHDT and YNNKEL (reference sequence). Between the trimmed V and J ends, which lost 4 bases and 4 bases, there was a span of 13 bases. There are 14 residues in the CDR3. CDR3 sequence: CASSPGRPGETQYF. As DNA, the CDR3 is TGTGCCAGCAGCCCAGGGAGGCCGGGAGAGACCCAGTACTTC.

This clonotype was detected a few times. The CDR3, as DNA: TGTGCCAGCAGCTTAGCGCTAGCGGGGAGCTCCTACGAGCAGTACTTC. Its translation is CASSLALAGSSYEQYF. This chain connects TRBV7-2 to TRBJ2-1; 9 nucleotides align to TRBD2. The better agreement between TRBJ2-7 and the DNA end casts doubt on the J call. From germline, CDR1 is SGHTA and CDR2 FQGNSA. The CDR3 loop spans 16 amino acids.

This clonotype was counted between two and nine times. This chain links TRBV29-1 with TRBJ2-5; D gene unclear. CDR1 is SQVTM, CDR2 ANQGSEA, per germline. This CDR3 is built from 12 residues. Trimming took off 5 bases at V and 7 bases at J, with 14 bases between the two ends. CDR3 nucleotide sequence: TGCAGCGTTTTGGACGCGCGGTGGACCCAGTACTTC. Translation: CSVLDARWTQYF.

This clonotype was detected once. The rearrangement joins TRBV4-2 to TRBJ1-1; D perhaps matches TRBD1 (5 bases). V shed 4 bases and J shed 3 bases, with 18 bases lying between them. The V gene's germline CDR1 is LGHNA and CDR2 YNFKEQ. This CDR3 spans 16 amino acids. CDR3 nucleotides: TGTGCCAGCAGCCGAGGGGAGGGCGGGAGCGACACTGAAGCTTTCTTT. Protein: CASSRGEGGSDTEAFF.

V gene TRBV29-1 combines with J gene TRBJ2-4, with 7 bases identical to TRBD1. J was trimmed by 1 base and V by 4 bases; bases with no gene match: 4. The CDR3 is 14 residues long. In germline, CDR1 is SQVTM, CDR2 ANQGSEA. As DNA, the CDR3 is TGCAGCGTTGTTATACAGGGGGCCAAAAACATTCAGTACTTC. Translating gives CSVVIQGAKNIQYF.

This clonotype was detected many times. V is TRBV29-1 and J is TRBJ2-1; D not resolved. The V end lost 7 bases, the J end lost 7 bases, and 8 bases lay between the germline ends. Germline CDR1 reads SQVTM; CDR2 reads ANQGSEA. This CDR3 contains 10 residues. This chain's CDR3 is CSAASNEQFF. CDR3 nucleotides: TGCAGCGCCGCGTCAAATGAGCAGTTCTTC.

The V gene is TRBV30, the J gene TRBJ1-2; D gene ambiguous. Germline V lookup: CDR1 GTSNPN, CDR2 SVGIG (reference sequence). Trimming left V 0 bases short and J 4 bases short, with 15 bases between. The length of the CDR3 is 15 residues. The CDR3 coding sequence is TGTGCCTGGAGTGTAAGCTTGGTAGGAAGCTATGGCTACACCTTC. This gives the protein CAWSVSLVGSYGYTF. Full variable domain (rest looked up from reference TRBV30 and TRBJ1-2): SQTIHQWPATLVQPVGSPLSLECTVEGTSNPNLYWYRQAAGRGLQLLFYSVGIGQISSEVPQNLSASRPQDRQFILSSKKLLLSDSGFYLCAWSVSLVGSYGYTFGSGTRLTVV.

This clonotype was counted between two and nine times. V gene TRBV29-1 combines with J gene TRBJ2-3; 13 bases map to TRBD2. The CDR3 runs to 14 residues. The V gene end was trimmed by 4 bases and the J gene end by 4 bases; junction bases not matched to a gene: 2. Germline V gene data show CDR1 as SQVTM and CDR2 as ANQGSEA. Here the CDR3 DNA reads TGCAGCGTTGGACTAGCGGGAGGTGCAGATACGCAGTATTTT. It codes for CSVGLAGGADTQYF.

V usage is TRBV6-6 and J usage is TRBJ1-1, with TRBD1 matching 10 bases. Germline-derived CDR1 and CDR2 are MNHNY and SVGAGI (reference sequence). The CDR3 runs to 15 residues. After removal of 4 bases from V and 3 bases from J, the junction contained 5 bases not matched to a gene. As DNA, the CDR3 is TGTGCCAGCAGTTCCTGGACAGGGGGGCACACTGAAGCTTTCTTT. Its protein product is CASSSWTGGHTEAFF.

This sequence joins TRBV7-2 and TRBJ1-4, with TRBD1 matching 8 bases. The CDR3 is 15 residues long. V trimming: 1 base; J trimming: 9 bases; junction bases outside the gene matches: 7. In germline, CDR1 is SGHTA, CDR2 FQGNSA. The CDR3 DNA sequence: TGTGCCAGCAGCTTAGTCGACTCAGGGGGCCAAAAACTGTTTTTT. This gives the protein CASSLVDSGGQKLFF.

The CDR3 loop is CASSASDNEQFF. The CDR3 DNA follows: TGTGCCAGCAGCGCCTCAGACAATGAGCAGTTCTTC. The V call is TRBV9, the J call TRBJ2-1; D gene uncertain. The CDR3 covers 12 residues. Trimming removed 3 bases at V and 5 bases at J, with 6 bases between. Germline-derived CDR1 and CDR2 are SGDLS and YYNGEE. Full variable domain (missing parts from reference TRBV9 and TRBJ2-1): DSGVTQTPKHLITATGQRVTLRCSPRSGDLSVYWYQQSLDQGLQFLIQYYNGEERAKGNILERFSAQQFPDLHSELNLSSLELGDSALYFCASSASDNEQFFGPGTRLTVL.

In regard to this clonotype: A much larger clone differs by one base, so this may be a read error. V gene TRBV3-1 combines with J gene TRBJ1-1, with D possibly matching TRBD1 (5 bases). The germline CDR1 and CDR2 sequences are LGHDT and YNNKEL (reference sequence). Trimming took off 3 bases at V and 6 bases at J, with 8 bases between the two ends. The CDR3 covers 12 residues. The CDR3 bases are TGTGCCAGCAGCCAGGGGGACGCTGAAGCTTTCTTT. Encoded protein: CASSQGDAEAFF.